This T cell receptor (beta chain) appears in the sequencing data of a study of T cells in Graves' hyperthyroidism and ophthalmopathy. Study-wide results and caveats: Most expanded thyroid clonotypes above 0.001 recurred in blood.

The CDR3 spans 15 residues. V dropped 8 bases and J dropped 2 bases, with 21 bases sitting between them. CDR1 and CDR2 (germline): SQVTM, ANQGSEA. Amplified regions were TCR beta CDR3 sequences from RNA transcripts. A set of HTBI primers served as the primers for a first-round RT-PCR of the TCR CDR3. TCRdb itself ran the multiplex PCR reads through MiXCR, one entry per CDR3 protein. The sample has roughly 570,000 distinct CDR3 sequences, roughly 50% seen once. As concerns this clonotype: Its antigen is unknown.

This receptor was taken from a woman younger than 35 with Graves' hyperthyroidism. The chain employs TRBV29-1 and TRBJ1-2; TRBD1 might be the D (5 bases). Sequenced: peripheral blood or thyroid tissue (not recorded which). CDR3 nucleotides: TGCAGCAGTGAGGGCCAAGGACACTACAACTATGGCTACACCTTC. Protein product: CSSEGQGHYNYGYTF. The entire variable domain, with the rest obtained from reference TRBV29-1 and TRBJ1-2, is as follows: SAVISQKPSRDICQRGTSLTIQCQVDSQVTMMFWYRQQPGQSLTLIATANQGSEATYESGFVIDKFPISRPNLTFSTLTVSNMSPEDSSIYLCSSEGQGHYNYGYTFGSGTRLTVV.